A single sample is the source of the 17 T cell receptor beta chains below, sequenced in a study of regulatory T cells in long-lasting Graves disease. Indicated time point: persistent/refractory GD, antithyroid drugs over 5 years with positive TRAb. PBMCs were the source of the RNA used for TCR sequencing. Building the TCR beta libraries relied on iRepertoire HTBI primers, and CDR3 regions underwent Arm-PCR. TCRdb reprocessed the multiplex PCR reads via MiXCR and lists one record per CDR3 protein. The sample contains 310,000 or so distinct CDR3 sequences, 20% of which appear only once. The sample here was peripheral blood mononuclear cells (PBMCs), taken when the disease was refractory, from a patient treated with antithyroid drugs. All receptors derive from a female donor with Graves disease.

This chain connects TRBV25-1 to TRBJ1-4, with D tentatively TRBD1 (6 bases). V was clipped by 8 bases and J by 8 bases, with 9 bases between them. CDR3 length: 11 residues. Germline V gives CDR1 MGHDK, CDR2 SYGVNS. The CDR3 sequence: CASLDREKLFF. CDR3 sequence (DNA): TGTGCCAGCCTTGACAGGGAAAAACTGTTTTTT. Full variable domain (rest looked up from reference TRBV25-1 and TRBJ1-4): EADIYQTPRYLVIGTGKKITLECSQTMGHDKMYWYQQDPGMELHLIHYSYGVNSTEKGDLSSESTVSRIRTEHFPLTLESARPSHTSQYLCASLDREKLFFGSGTQLSVL.

This clonotype occurred many times. An end of the junction differs from the germline gene, which may be a read error. This chain links TRBV12-3 or TRBV12-4 with TRBJ2-7, with TRBD1 matching 11 bases. CDR3 length equals 14 residues. The chain's CDR3 is CASSLRTGGYKQYF. The CDR3 DNA reads as TGTGCCAGCAGTTTGAGGACAGGGGGCTACAAGCAGTACTTC.

This clonotype was counted a few times. This chain uses TRBV19 with TRBJ2-5; tentative D call: TRBD2 (5 bases). Trimming removed 5 bases from V and 6 bases from J, with 16 bases in between. The germline V gene encodes CDR1 LNHDA and CDR2 SQIVND (reference sequence). The CDR3 is 14 residues long. The CDR3 coding sequence is TGTGCCAGTAGTCCCGGACTTACCGTGCAGACCCAGTACTTC. Translating gives CASSPGLTVQTQYF.

The chain joins TRBV9 to TRBJ1-1, with D uncertain. The germline V gene has CDR1 SGDLS and CDR2 YYNGEE. This CDR3 is 15 amino acids long. The V and J ends lost 0 bases and 6 bases respectively, with 15 bases between them. The CDR3 nucleotides are TGTGCCAGCAGCGTAGACGCGGTGGGCGACGCTGAAGCTTTCTTT. Translated, it gives CASSVDAVGDAEAFF. The variable domain in full, with the rest retrieved from reference TRBV9 and TRBJ1-1, is DSGVTQTPKHLITATGQRVTLRCSPRSGDLSVYWYQQSLDQGLQFLIQYYNGEERAKGNILERFSAQQFPDLHSELNLSSLELGDSALYFCASSVDAVGDAEAFFGQGTRLTVV.

Turning to this clonotype: One base away lies a much larger clone, so this may be a sequencing read error. The rearrangement joins TRBV28 to TRBJ2-2; D might be TRBD1 or TRBD2, each matching 5 bases. Germline CDR1 is MDHEN and CDR2 is SYDVKM. The CDR3 sequence is 14 residues long. V was pared by 7 bases and J by 4 bases, with 13 bases between. Here the CDR3 reads CASKRGRLTGELFF. CDR3 in DNA: TGTGCCAGCAAAAGGGGACGGCTCACCGGGGAGCTGTTTTTT.

This clonotype has only a few counts. The rearrangement links TRBV2 to TRBJ2-2; possibly TRBD2 for D (6 bases). V was clipped by 10 bases and J by 5 bases, with 14 bases between them. Germline V lookup: CDR1 SNHLY, CDR2 FYNNEI. The CDR3 has 13 amino acids. The CDR3 DNA reads TGTGCCATTCTGGTCGGGGGTACCGGGGAGCTGTTTTTT. It translates to CAILVGGTGELFF.

This clonotype was counted ten times or more. The V gene is TRBV19, the J gene TRBJ2-5; the match to TRBD1 covers 9 bases. The V gene end was trimmed by 3 bases and the J gene end by 4 bases; junction bases not matched to a gene: 12. The CDR3 has 17 residues. Germline V CDR1 and CDR2: LNHDA, SQIVND (reference sequence). CDR3 bases: TGTGCCAGTAGTATCGGTAGGACAGGGGACCGATTAGAGACCCAGTACTTC. Amino acid sequence: CASSIGRTGDRLETQYF.

V is TRBV18 and J is TRBJ1-2; TRBD1 is a possible D gene (6 bases). The ends were cut back, 0 bases at V and 5 bases at J, with 22 bases in the middle. There are 18 residues in the CDR3. Germline-derived CDR1 and CDR2 are KGHSH and LQKENI. CDR3 amino acids: CASSPPSRGPTGSYGYTF. CDR3 coding DNA: TGTGCCAGCTCACCACCGAGCCGAGGACCAACAGGGTCATATGGCTACACCTTC.

In its sample, this clonotype was seen many times. V usage is TRBV12-3 or TRBV12-4 and J usage is TRBJ2-7; D is unclear. The V and J ends lost 4 bases and 1 base respectively, with 8 bases between them. This CDR3 spans 13 amino acids. For the CDR3, the DNA is TGTGCCAGCAGTTGGGGTATTTCCTACGAGCAGTACTTC. Translated: CASSWGISYEQYF.

V is TRBV15 and J is TRBJ1-5; D unclear. V was shortened by 0 bases and J by 3 bases, with 3 bases between the two germline ends. CDR1 is LNHNV, CDR2 YYDKDF, per germline (reference sequence). The CDR3 sequence is 13 residues long. This CDR3 reads CATSRDFNQPQHF. The CDR3 DNA sequence: TGTGCCACCAGCAGAGATTTCAATCAGCCCCAGCATTTT.

The J gene is TRBJ2-7, the V gene TRBV19; D tentatively reads TRBD1 or TRBD2 (6 bases each). The ends were cut back, 4 bases at V and 3 bases at J, with 16 bases in the middle. CDR1 LNHDA and CDR2 SQIVND come from the germline V gene (reference sequence). The CDR3 contains 15 residues. CDR3 amino acids: CASSTSGWGLYEQYF. DNA for the CDR3: TGTGCCAGTAGTACCAGCGGGTGGGGGCTCTACGAGCAGTACTTC.

The J gene is TRBJ2-7, the V gene TRBV7-2; no firm D call. CDR3 length: 14 amino acids. Germline CDR1 reads SGHTA; CDR2 reads FQGNSA. V lost 1 base to trimming and J lost 0 bases, with 7 bases between them. The CDR3 sequence is CASSLGPLSYEQYF. CDR3 sequence (DNA): TGTGCCAGCAGCTTAGGGCCGCTCTCCTACGAGCAGTACTTC.

This clonotype was seen ten or more times. The rearrangement links TRBV20-1 to TRBJ1-4; D is undetermined. Trimming took 4 bases from V and 4 from J, leaving 13 bases between them. CDR1 and CDR2 from the germline V gene are DFQATT and SNEGSKA (reference sequence). The CDR3 is made up of 14 amino acids. The CDR3 coding sequence is TGCAGTGCTATGCGTGGACGGGATAATGAAAAACTGTTTTTT. This sequence encodes CSAMRGRDNEKLFF.

This clonotype has more than one count but fewer than ten. The gene calls are TRBV2 and TRBJ2-3; D gene uncertain. This CDR3 has 14 residues. V was trimmed by 1 base and J by 0 bases, leaving 5 bases between them. Germline CDR1 reads SNHLY; CDR2 reads FYNNEI. The CDR3 sequence: CASSEGPSTDTQYF. The CDR3 coding sequence is TGTGCCAGCAGTGAAGGACCCAGCACAGATACGCAGTATTTT. Complete variable domain (other parts from reference TRBV2 and TRBJ2-3): EPEVTQTPSHQVTQMGQEVILRCVPISNHLYFYWYRQILGQKVEFLVSFYNNEISEKSEIFDDQFSVERPDGSNFTLKIRSTKLEDSAMYFCASSEGPSTDTQYFGPGTRLTVL.

The chain links TRBV15 to TRBJ2-5; TRBD2 matches 9 bases. From germline, CDR1 is LNHNV and CDR2 YYDKDF (reference sequence). The trim removed 3 bases at V and 0 bases at J, leaving 8 bases unmatched. The CDR3 totals 17 residues. The CDR3 protein is CATSSLEVAGDQETQYF. Here the CDR3 DNA reads TGTGCCACCAGCAGCTTAGAAGTAGCGGGGGACCAAGAGACCCAGTACTTC.

On this clonotype itself: A clone one base away is much larger, so this may be a read error. The CDR3 does not close with the conserved phenylalanine or tryptophan, likely indicating a read error. The rearrangement links TRBV2 to TRBJ1-1, with 7 bases that match TRBD1. The junction had 4 bases not matched to a gene; V was cut back by 5 bases and J by 1 base. The germline V gene has CDR1 SNHLY and CDR2 FYNNEI. This CDR3 has 14 residues. The CDR3 bases are TGTGCCAGCAGTAGGACAGGCAGGAACACTGAAGCTTTCCTT. It specifies CASSRTGRNTEAFL.

The rearrangement links TRBV19 to TRBJ2-3; D is unresolved. This CDR3 contains 13 residues. Per germline, CDR1 LNHDA and CDR2 SQIVND (reference sequence). Trimming took 6 bases from V and 2 from J, leaving 9 bases between them. Here the CDR3 reads CASSNMNTDTQYF. The CDR3 bases are TGTGCCAGTAGCAATATGAACACAGATACGCAGTATTTT.